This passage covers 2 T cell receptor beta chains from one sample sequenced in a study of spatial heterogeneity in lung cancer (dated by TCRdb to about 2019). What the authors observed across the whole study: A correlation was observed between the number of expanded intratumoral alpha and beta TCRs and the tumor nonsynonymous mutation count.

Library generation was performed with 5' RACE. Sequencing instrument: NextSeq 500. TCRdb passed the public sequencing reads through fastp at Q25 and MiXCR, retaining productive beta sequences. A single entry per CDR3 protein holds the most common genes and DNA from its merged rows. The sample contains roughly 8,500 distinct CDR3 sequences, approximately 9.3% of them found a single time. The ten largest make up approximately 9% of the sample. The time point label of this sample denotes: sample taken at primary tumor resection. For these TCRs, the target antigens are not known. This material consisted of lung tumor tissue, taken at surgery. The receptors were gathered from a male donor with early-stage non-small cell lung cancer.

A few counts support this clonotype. The CDR3 reads CASSSKSGSDEQFF. For the CDR3, the DNA is TGTGCCAGCAGCTCGAAAAGCGGGAGCGATGAGCAGTTCTTC. The chain combines TRBV5-4 with TRBJ2-1, with 8 positions matching TRBD2. The V gene end was trimmed by 3 bases and the J gene end by 8 bases; junction bases not matched to a gene: 7. Germline V gene data show CDR1 as SGHNT and CDR2 as YYREEE (reference sequence). The CDR3 is made up of 14 amino acids. The full variable domain, rest sourced from reference TRBV5-4 and TRBJ2-1, is ETGVTQSPTHLIKTRGQQVTLRCSSQSGHNTVSWYQQALGQGPQFIFQYYREEENGRGNFPPRFSGLQFPNYSSELNVNALELDDSALYLCASSSKSGSDEQFFGPGTRLTVL.

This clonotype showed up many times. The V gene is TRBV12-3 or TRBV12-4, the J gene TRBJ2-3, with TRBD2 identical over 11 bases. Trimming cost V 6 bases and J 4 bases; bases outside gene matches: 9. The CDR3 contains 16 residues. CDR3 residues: CASSPITSGSPDTQYF. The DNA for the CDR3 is TGTGCCAGCAGCCCCATTACTAGCGGGAGTCCAGATACGCAGTATTTT.